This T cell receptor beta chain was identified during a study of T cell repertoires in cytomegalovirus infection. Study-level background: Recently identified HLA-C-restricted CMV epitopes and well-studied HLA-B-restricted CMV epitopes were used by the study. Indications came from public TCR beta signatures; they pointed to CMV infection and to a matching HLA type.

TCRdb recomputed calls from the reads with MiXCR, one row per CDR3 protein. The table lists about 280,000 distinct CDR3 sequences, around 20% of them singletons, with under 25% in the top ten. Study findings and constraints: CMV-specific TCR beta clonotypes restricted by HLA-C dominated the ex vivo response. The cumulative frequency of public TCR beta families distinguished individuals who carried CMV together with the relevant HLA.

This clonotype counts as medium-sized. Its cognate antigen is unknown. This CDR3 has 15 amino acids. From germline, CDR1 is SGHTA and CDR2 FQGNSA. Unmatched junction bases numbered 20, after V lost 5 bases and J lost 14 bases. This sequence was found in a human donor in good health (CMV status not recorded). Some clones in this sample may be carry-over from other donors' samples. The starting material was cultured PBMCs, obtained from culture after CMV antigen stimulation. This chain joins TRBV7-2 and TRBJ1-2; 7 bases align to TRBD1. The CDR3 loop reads CASSPSPGTDPIGTF. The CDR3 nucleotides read TGTGCCAGCAGCCCCTCCCCCGGGACAGACCCTATTGGGACCTTC.